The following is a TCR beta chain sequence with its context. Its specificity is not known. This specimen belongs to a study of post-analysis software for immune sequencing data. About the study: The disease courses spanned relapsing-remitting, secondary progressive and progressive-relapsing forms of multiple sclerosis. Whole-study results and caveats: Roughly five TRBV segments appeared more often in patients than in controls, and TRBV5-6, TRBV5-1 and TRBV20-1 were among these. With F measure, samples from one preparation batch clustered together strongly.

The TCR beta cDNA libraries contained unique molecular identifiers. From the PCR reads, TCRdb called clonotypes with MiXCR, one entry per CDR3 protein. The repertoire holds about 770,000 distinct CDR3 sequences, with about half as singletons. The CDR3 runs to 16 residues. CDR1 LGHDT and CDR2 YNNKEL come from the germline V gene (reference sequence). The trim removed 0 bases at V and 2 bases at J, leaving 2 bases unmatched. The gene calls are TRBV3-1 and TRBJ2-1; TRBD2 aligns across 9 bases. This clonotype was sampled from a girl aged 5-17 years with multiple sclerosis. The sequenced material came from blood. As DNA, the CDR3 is TGTGCCAGCAGCCAAGAAAGCGGGAGGCCCTACAATGAGCAGTTCTTC. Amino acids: CASSQESGRPYNEQFF.